A single sample gave rise to the 29 T cell receptor beta chains below, sequenced in a study of technical replicates of blood from a few donors. Profiling relied on immunoSEQ multiplex PCR, and the TCRdb table lists in-frame clones only, not all of them. The table lists tens of thousands of clones, roughly 98% of them singletons. What was sequenced was T cells isolated from PBMCs. The origin of the receptors is a human donor in good health.

The rearrangement links TRBV27 to TRBJ2-7; TRBD2 is a possible D gene (5 bases). V was trimmed by 5 bases and J by 3 bases, leaving 11 bases between them. The CDR3 contains 13 residues. Germline CDR1 and CDR2: MNHEY and SMNVEV (reference sequence). CDR3 in DNA: TGTGCCAGCAGTCCGTCCGGACTCTACGAGCAGTACTTC. Translated, it gives CASSPSGLYEQYF.

J is TRBJ1-6 and V is TRBV5-1; D not certain. CDR3 length: 12 amino acids. The V gene lost 5 bases and the J gene lost 8 bases, with 8 bases spanning the gap. Germline V gene data show CDR1 as SGHRS and CDR2 as YFSETQ. CDR3 sequence (DNA): TGCGCCAGCAGTTCCACGGATTCACCCCTCCACTTT. This encodes CASSSTDSPLHF.

This chain joins TRBV5-1 and TRBJ2-5; 8 bases fit TRBD1. The CDR3 sequence is 15 residues long. Germline V gene sequence: CDR1 SGHRS, CDR2 YFSETQ. V lost 3 bases, J lost 1 base, and 5 bases stayed unmatched. The CDR3 coding sequence is TGCGCCAGCAGCTCGGACAGGGCCGGCCAAGAGACCCAGTACTTC. This codes for CASSSDRAGQETQYF.

J is TRBJ2-1 and V is TRBV4-1; 8 nucleotides align to TRBD2. With V trimmed by 0 bases and J by 2 bases, 3 bases remained unmatched. Germline V lookup: CDR1 MGHRA, CDR2 YSYEKL. The CDR3 has 16 residues. The CDR3 DNA is TGCGCCAGCAGCCAAGAACTAGCGGAGACCTACAATGAGCAGTTCTTC. Translated, it gives CASSQELAETYNEQFF.

The rearrangement links TRBV2 to TRBJ1-6; 9 bases are a match to TRBD1. The V gene end was trimmed by 6 bases and the J gene end by 9 bases; junction bases not matched to a gene: 6. CDR1 and CDR2 (germline): SNHLY, FYNNEI. The CDR3 is made up of 14 amino acids. CDR3 residues: CASSPGQGGSPLHF. The CDR3 DNA reads TGTGCCAGCAGCCCGGGACAGGGAGGTTCACCCCTCCACTTT.

The J gene is TRBJ2-7, the V gene TRBV11-2; 9 positions agree with TRBD1. Per germline, CDR1 SGHAT and CDR2 FQNNGV. The CDR3 runs to 13 residues. V dropped 5 bases and J dropped 2; count of bases not matched to a gene: 1. CDR3 coding DNA: TGTGCCAGCAGCAGGGACAGGGCCTACGAGCAGTACTTC. Amino acid sequence: CASSRDRAYEQYF.

The V gene is TRBV14, the J gene TRBJ2-5; D is possibly TRBD2 (7 bases). The V end was cut by 1 base, the J end by 5 bases, with 14 bases between. The CDR3 contains 15 residues. Germline CDR1 and CDR2: SGHDN and FVKESK. The CDR3 DNA is TGTGCCAGCAGCCAAGCCGGGGGGCGACGGGAGACCCAGTACTTC. It codes for CASSQAGGRRETQYF.

The chain carries TRBV5-1 and TRBJ1-3; D gene uncertain. The CDR3 runs 17 residues. In germline, CDR1 is SGHRS, CDR2 YFSETQ. The germline V and J ends were trimmed by 2 bases and 0 bases, with 15 bases remaining between them. CDR3 sequence (DNA): TGCGCCAGCAGCTTAGGGAGTGCGGGCGGCTCTGGAAACACCATATATTTT. It encodes CASSLGSAGGSGNTIYF.

Written as DNA, the CDR3 is TGTGCCAGCAGCCAACAGCGGGAGAATCGAGAGACCCAGTACTTC. Translated: CASSQQRENRETQYF. The genes are TRBV11-2 and TRBJ2-5; TRBD2 matches 8 bases. The germline V gene encodes CDR1 SGHAT and CDR2 FQNNGV. With V trimmed by 5 bases and J by 4 bases, 9 bases remained unmatched. The CDR3 has 15 amino acids.

The rearrangement links TRBV30 to TRBJ1-1; 8 bases match TRBD1. Trimming cost V 4 bases and J 9 bases; bases outside gene matches: 4. Per the germline V gene, CDR1 is GTSNPN and CDR2 is SVGIG (reference sequence). The length of the CDR3 is 11 residues. The CDR3 DNA follows: TGTGCCTGGAAACAGGGGGGGAAAGCTTTCTTT. The encoded protein is CAWKQGGKAFF.

The J gene is TRBJ2-1, the V gene TRBV14; 10 positions agree with TRBD1. V gave up 3 bases and J gave up 12 bases; unmatched junction bases: 14. From germline, CDR1 is SGHDN and CDR2 FVKESK. The CDR3 runs 16 residues. The CDR3 reads CASSHLPGQGDNPQFF. CDR3 sequence (DNA): TGTGCCAGCAGCCACCTCCCCGGACAGGGGGATAACCCGCAGTTCTTC.

This chain connects TRBV7-2 to TRBJ2-5, with 8 bases aligning to TRBD2. This CDR3 spans 18 amino acids. J was trimmed by 2 bases and V by 5 bases; bases with no gene match: 16. The germline CDR1 and CDR2 sequences are SGHTA and FQGNSA. The CDR3: CASSPWRGALRPQETQYF. The CDR3, as DNA: TGTGCCAGCAGCCCTTGGCGGGGGGCCCTTCGGCCACAAGAGACCCAGTACTTC.

This clone was counted a single time. The chain joins TRBV4-2 to TRBJ2-3, with 10 positions matching TRBD2. Germline CDR1 LGHNA, CDR2 YNFKEQ. Trimming took 1 base from V and 1 from J; bases not matched to a gene: 2. The CDR3 has 16 amino acids. This chain's CDR3 is CASSQALAGGTDTQYF. As DNA, the CDR3 is TGTGCCAGCAGCCAAGCTCTAGCGGGGGGCACAGATACGCAGTATTTT.

The chain recombines TRBV19 with TRBJ1-2; D not resolved. Trimming removed 10 bases at V and 8 bases at J, with 11 bases between. The germline gives CDR1 LNHDA, CDR2 SQIVND (reference sequence). CDR3 length: 10 residues. CDR3: CATYSEGYTF. DNA of the CDR3: TGTGCCACCTACTCCGAAGGCTACACCTTC. The full variable domain, completed using reference TRBV19 and TRBJ1-2, is DGGITQSPKYLFRKEGQNVTLSCEQNLNHDAMYWYRQDPGQGLRLIYYSQIVNDFQKGDIAEGYSVSREKKESFPLTVTSAQKNPTAFYLCATYSEGYTFGSGTRLTVV.

The V gene is TRBV18, the J gene TRBJ2-5, with 7 bases aligning to TRBD2. The ends lost 2 bases at V and 5 bases at J; junction bases unmatched: 5. Per the germline V gene, CDR1 is KGHSH and CDR2 is LQKENI. The CDR3 loop spans 14 amino acids. CDR3 in amino acids: CASSPTRGGETQYF. The CDR3 DNA sequence: TGTGCCAGCTCACCAACAAGGGGAGGGGAGACCCAGTACTTC. The entire variable domain, with the rest obtained from reference TRBV18 and TRBJ2-5, is as follows: NAGVMQNPRHLVRRRGQEARLRCSPMKGHSHVYWYRQLPEEGLKFMVYLQKENIIDESGMPKERFSAEFPKEGPSILRIQQVVRGDSAAYFCASSPTRGGETQYFGPGTRLLVL.

J is TRBJ1-2 and V is TRBV15; a possible D gene is TRBD1 (6 bases). Trimming took 1 base from V and 4 from J, leaving 19 bases between them. Germline CDR1 is LNHNV and CDR2 is YYDKDF (reference sequence). This CDR3 spans 17 amino acids. The CDR3 reads CATSRAPGRGSGYGYTF. The CDR3 DNA reads as TGTGCCACCAGCAGAGCCCCTGGGAGGGGGTCGGGCTATGGCTACACCTTC.

This sequence joins TRBV5-1 and TRBJ2-7; 8 bases line up with TRBD2. CDR1 SGHRS and CDR2 YFSETQ come from the germline V gene. The length of the CDR3 is 12 residues. V was pared by 5 bases and J by 2 bases, with 0 bases of the junction left unmatched. CDR3 sequence reads: CASSSGAYEQYF. CDR3 DNA: TGCGCCAGCAGTAGCGGGGCCTACGAGCAGTACTTC. The full variable domain, in which reference TRBV5-1 and TRBJ2-7 provide the parts outside the CDR3, is KAGVTQTPRYLIKTRGQQVTLSCSPISGHRSVSWYQQTPGQGLQFLFEYFSETQRNKGNFPGRFSGRQFSNSRSEMNVSTLELGDSALYLCASSSGAYEQYFGPGTRLTVT.

The J gene is TRBJ2-1, the V gene TRBV4-2; 13 bases line up with TRBD2. The length of the CDR3 is 19 residues. V shed 4 bases, J shed 3 bases, and the junction held 12 bases outside the gene matches. The germline V gene has CDR1 LGHNA and CDR2 YNFKEQ. The CDR3 DNA sequence: TGTGCCAGCAGCCTAAAGGTCGGACTAGCGGGAGATGGCTACAATGAGCAGTTCTTC. Translated: CASSLKVGLAGDGYNEQFF.

This clone was observed a single time. V gene TRBV9 combines with J gene TRBJ1-2, with 8 bases matching TRBD1. The CDR3 loop spans 14 amino acids. With 4 bases clipped from V and 8 bases from J, the junction kept 10 bases outside the gene matches. CDR1 is SGDLS, CDR2 YYNGEE, per germline. This chain's CDR3 is CASSNEQGAVGYTF. CDR3 coding DNA: TGTGCCAGCAGCAACGAGCAGGGGGCCGTCGGCTACACCTTC.

This chain uses TRBV11-2 with TRBJ1-4; 7 nucleotides agree with TRBD1. Trimming took 6 bases from V and 7 from J; bases not matched to a gene: 14. The CDR3 is 16 amino acids. The germline V gene has CDR1 SGHAT and CDR2 FQNNGV. CDR3 coding DNA: TGTGCCAGCAGGCCTGAAGTCGGGACAGAGCTTGAAAAACTGTTTTTT. Protein sequence: CASRPEVGTELEKLFF.

V and J are TRBV28 and TRBJ2-7; 12 nucleotides match TRBD2. The CDR3 is 17 amino acids. Germline CDR1 is MDHEN and CDR2 is SYDVKM. After removal of 6 bases from V and 5 bases from J, the junction contained 14 bases not matched to a gene. The CDR3 loop reads CASRPSWLAGGPDEQYF. For the CDR3, the DNA is TGTGCCAGCAGACCCTCGTGGCTAGCGGGAGGGCCCGACGAGCAGTACTTC.

V is TRBV9 and J is TRBJ1-1; D not resolved. Germline CDR1 reads SGDLS; CDR2 reads YYNGEE. This CDR3 has 14 amino acids. V was cut by 4 bases and J by 2 bases, with 12 bases left in between. CDR3 residues: CASSKTPGNTEAFF. DNA of the CDR3: TGTGCCAGCAGCAAAACGCCAGGAAACACTGAAGCTTTCTTT.

The chain recombines TRBV7-6 with TRBJ1-1, with TRBD1 matching over 7 bases. With 5 bases clipped from V and 0 bases from J, the junction kept 12 bases outside the gene matches. CDR1 is SGHVS, CDR2 FNYEAQ, per germline. The CDR3 runs to 17 residues. This chain's CDR3 is CASSNLRDSYLNTEAFF. CDR3 sequence (DNA): TGTGCCAGCAGCAACCTCCGGGACAGTTACCTGAACACTGAAGCTTTCTTT.

The V gene is TRBV6-1, the J gene TRBJ1-5; 8 nucleotides match TRBD1. This CDR3 has 14 amino acids. V trimming: 6 bases; J trimming: 7 bases; junction bases outside the gene matches: 8. Germline values: CDR1 MNHNS, CDR2 SASEGT. The CDR3 DNA is TGTGCCAGCAGGGGACAGGCCGAGGGGCAGCCCCAGCATTTT. Its translation is CASRGQAEGQPQHF.

The V call is TRBV7-9, the J call TRBJ2-2, with a tentative D call TRBD2 (5 bases). V lost 8 bases and J 2 bases, leaving 15 bases between the germline ends. The CDR3 covers 15 residues. Germline V gives CDR1 SEHNR, CDR2 FQNEAQ (reference sequence). Here the CDR3 DNA reads TGTGCCAGCTCTACCAGGACTGATAACACCGGGGAGCTGTTTTTT. Encoded protein: CASSTRTDNTGELFF.

V gene TRBV5-1 combines with J gene TRBJ2-2; D might be TRBD2 (5 bases). Germline CDR1 is SGHRS and CDR2 is YFSETQ. The CDR3 runs to 15 residues. V shed 4 bases and J shed 2 bases, with 12 bases lying between them. In DNA form, the CDR3 reads TGCGCCAGCAGCGCCTATTCGGGAAACACCGGGGAGCTGTTTTTT. Its translation: CASSAYSGNTGELFF.

The chain combines TRBV7-2 with TRBJ1-4, with a weak D call TRBD1 (5 bases). The CDR3 is 14 amino acids. Germline V lookup: CDR1 SGHTA, CDR2 FQGNSA. V lost 2 bases to trimming and J lost 10 bases, with 14 bases between them. The CDR3, as DNA: TGTGCCAGCAGCTTATGGGGCCCGGGCGGAAAACTGTTTTTT. The encoded protein is CASSLWGPGGKLFF.

The chain employs TRBV19 and TRBJ2-1; 11 nucleotides agree with TRBD2. In germline, CDR1 is LNHDA, CDR2 SQIVND (reference sequence). Losses at the gene ends were 5 bases for V and 4 bases for J; bases not matched to a gene: 19. This CDR3 has 20 amino acids. CDR3 nucleotide sequence: TGTGCCAGTAGTCACTGGTCTCGGGGACTAGCGGTCTCTACTTACAATGAGCAGTTCTTC. This codes for CASSHWSRGLAVSTYNEQFF.

This rearrangement joins TRBV4-1 to TRBJ1-3; D is unresolved. CDR3 length equals 16 residues. Germline V gives CDR1 MGHRA, CDR2 YSYEKL. V was trimmed by 0 bases and J by 0 bases, leaving 9 bases between them. The DNA for the CDR3 is TGCGCCAGCAGCCAAGATGCGGGGTTCTCTGGAAACACCATATATTTT. Residues: CASSQDAGFSGNTIYF.